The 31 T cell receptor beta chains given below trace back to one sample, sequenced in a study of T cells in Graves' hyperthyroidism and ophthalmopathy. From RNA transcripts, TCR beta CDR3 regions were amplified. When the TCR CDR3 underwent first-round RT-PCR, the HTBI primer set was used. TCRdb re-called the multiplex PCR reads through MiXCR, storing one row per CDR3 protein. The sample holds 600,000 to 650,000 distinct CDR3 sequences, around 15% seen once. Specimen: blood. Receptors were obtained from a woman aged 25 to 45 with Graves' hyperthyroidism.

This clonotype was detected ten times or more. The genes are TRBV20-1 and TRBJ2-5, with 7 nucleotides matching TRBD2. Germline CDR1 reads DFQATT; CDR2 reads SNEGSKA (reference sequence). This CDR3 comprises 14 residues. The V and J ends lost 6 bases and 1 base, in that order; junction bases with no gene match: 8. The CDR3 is CSARGAGSQETQYF. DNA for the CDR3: TGCAGTGCCCGAGGAGCGGGGTCCCAAGAGACCCAGTACTTC.

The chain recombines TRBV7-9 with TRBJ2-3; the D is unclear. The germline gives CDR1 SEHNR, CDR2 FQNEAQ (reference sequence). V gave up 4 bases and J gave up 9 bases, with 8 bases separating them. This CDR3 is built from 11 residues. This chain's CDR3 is CASSSRRTQYF. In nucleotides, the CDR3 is TGTGCCAGCAGCTCTAGACGCACGCAGTATTTT.

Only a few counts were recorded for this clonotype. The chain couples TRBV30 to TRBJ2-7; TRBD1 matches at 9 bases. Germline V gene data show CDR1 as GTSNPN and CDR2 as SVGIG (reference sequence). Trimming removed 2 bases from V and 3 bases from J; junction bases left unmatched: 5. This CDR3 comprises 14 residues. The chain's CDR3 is CAWSLPGQGYEQYF. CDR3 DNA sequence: TGTGCCTGGAGTCTACCGGGACAGGGCTACGAGCAGTACTTC.

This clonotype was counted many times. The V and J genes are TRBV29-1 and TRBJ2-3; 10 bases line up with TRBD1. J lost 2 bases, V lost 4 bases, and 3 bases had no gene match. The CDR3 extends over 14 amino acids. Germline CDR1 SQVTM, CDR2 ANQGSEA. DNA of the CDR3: TGCAGCGTTGCGGGACAGGGGATCACAGATACGCAGTATTTT. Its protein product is CSVAGQGITDTQYF.

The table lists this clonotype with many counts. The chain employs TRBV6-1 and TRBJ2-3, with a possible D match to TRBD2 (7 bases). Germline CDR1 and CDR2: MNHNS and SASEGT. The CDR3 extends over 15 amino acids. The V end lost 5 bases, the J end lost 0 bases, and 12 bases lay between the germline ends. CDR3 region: CASSRGGRSTDTQYF. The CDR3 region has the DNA TGTGCCAGCAGTAGGGGGGGACGGAGCACAGATACGCAGTATTTT.

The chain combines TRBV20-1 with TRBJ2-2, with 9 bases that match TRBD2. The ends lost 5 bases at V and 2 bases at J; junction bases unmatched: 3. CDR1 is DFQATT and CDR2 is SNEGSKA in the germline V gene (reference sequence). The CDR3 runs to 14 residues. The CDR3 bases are TGCAGTGCTGGAGCGGGAGGCAACACCGGGGAGCTGTTTTTT. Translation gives CSAGAGGNTGELFF.

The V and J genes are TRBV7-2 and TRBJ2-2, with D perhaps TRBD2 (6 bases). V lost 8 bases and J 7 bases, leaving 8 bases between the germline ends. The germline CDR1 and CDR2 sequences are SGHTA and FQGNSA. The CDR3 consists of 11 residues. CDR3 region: CASREFGELFF. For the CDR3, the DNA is TGTGCCAGCCGGGAGTTCGGGGAGCTGTTTTTT.

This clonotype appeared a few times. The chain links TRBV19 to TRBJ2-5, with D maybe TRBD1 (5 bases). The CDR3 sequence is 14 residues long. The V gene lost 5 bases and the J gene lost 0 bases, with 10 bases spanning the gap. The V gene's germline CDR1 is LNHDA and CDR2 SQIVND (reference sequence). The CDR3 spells CASSQQVDQETQYF. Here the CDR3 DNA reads TGTGCCAGTAGTCAACAGGTGGACCAAGAGACCCAGTACTTC.

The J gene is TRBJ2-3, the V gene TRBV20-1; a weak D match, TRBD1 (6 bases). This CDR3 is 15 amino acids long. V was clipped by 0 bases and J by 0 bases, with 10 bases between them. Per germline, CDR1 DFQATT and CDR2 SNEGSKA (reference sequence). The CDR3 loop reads CSARDPQGSTDTQYF. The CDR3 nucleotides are TGCAGTGCTAGAGACCCACAGGGCAGCACAGATACGCAGTATTTT.

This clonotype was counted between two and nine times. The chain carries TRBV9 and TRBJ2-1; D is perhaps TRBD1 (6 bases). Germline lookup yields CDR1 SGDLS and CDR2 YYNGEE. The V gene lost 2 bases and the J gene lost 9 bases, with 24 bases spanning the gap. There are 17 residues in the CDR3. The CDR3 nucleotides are TGTGCCAGCAGCGTCAGAGGGGGACGTCAGGCTGATGGTGAGCAGTTCTTC. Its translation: CASSVRGGRQADGEQFF. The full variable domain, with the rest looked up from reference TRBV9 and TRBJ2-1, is DSGVTQTPKHLITATGQRVTLRCSPRSGDLSVYWYQQSLDQGLQFLIQYYNGEERAKGNILERFSAQQFPDLHSELNLSSLELGDSALYFCASSVRGGRQADGEQFFGPGTRLTVL.

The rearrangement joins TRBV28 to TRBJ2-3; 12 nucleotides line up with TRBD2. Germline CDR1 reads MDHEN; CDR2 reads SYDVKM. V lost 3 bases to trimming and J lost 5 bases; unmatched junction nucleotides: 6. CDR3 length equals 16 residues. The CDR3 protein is CASSLPSGRGGDTQYF. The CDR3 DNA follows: TGTGCCAGCAGTTTGCCTAGCGGGAGGGGGGGAGATACGCAGTATTTT.

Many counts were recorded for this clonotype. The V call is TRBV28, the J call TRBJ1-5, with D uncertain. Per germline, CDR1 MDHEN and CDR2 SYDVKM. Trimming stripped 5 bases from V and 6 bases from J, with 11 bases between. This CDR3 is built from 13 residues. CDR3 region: CASSPGEGQPQHF. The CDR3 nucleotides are TGTGCCAGCAGTCCCGGCGAGGGTCAGCCCCAGCATTTT.

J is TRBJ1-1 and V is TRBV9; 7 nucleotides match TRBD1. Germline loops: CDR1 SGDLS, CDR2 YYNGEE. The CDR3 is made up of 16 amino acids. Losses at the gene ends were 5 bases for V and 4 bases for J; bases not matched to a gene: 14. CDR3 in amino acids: CASSGLADRLATEAFF. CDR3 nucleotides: TGTGCCAGCAGTGGCTTAGCGGACAGGTTGGCCACTGAAGCTTTCTTT.

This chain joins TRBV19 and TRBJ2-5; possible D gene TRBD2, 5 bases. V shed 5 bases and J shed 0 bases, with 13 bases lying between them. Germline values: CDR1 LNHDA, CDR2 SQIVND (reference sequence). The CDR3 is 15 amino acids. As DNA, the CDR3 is TGTGCCAGTAGTCCCTTCCGAGGGTACCAAGAGACCCAGTACTTC. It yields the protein CASSPFRGYQETQYF.

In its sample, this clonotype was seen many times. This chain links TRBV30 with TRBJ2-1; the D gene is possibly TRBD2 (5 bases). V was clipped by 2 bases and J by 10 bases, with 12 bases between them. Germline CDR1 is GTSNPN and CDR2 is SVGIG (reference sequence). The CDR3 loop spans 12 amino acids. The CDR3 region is CAWSLRPGEQFF. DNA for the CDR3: TGTGCCTGGAGTCTCCGGCCGGGGGAGCAGTTCTTC. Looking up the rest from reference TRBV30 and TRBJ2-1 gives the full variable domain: SQTIHQWPATLVQPVGSPLSLECTVEGTSNPNLYWYRQAAGRGLQLLFYSVGIGQISSEVPQNLSASRPQDRQFILSSKKLLLSDSGFYLCAWSLRPGEQFFGPGTRLTVL.

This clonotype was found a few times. The CDR3 sequence is CASSVDWNEQFF. Here the CDR3 DNA reads TGTGCCAGCAGCGTAGATTGGAATGAGCAGTTCTTC. V is TRBV9 and J is TRBJ2-1; D remains unclear. This CDR3 is built from 12 residues. Between the trimmed V and J ends, which lost 0 bases and 7 bases, there was a span of 5 bases. CDR1 is SGDLS and CDR2 is YYNGEE in the germline V gene.

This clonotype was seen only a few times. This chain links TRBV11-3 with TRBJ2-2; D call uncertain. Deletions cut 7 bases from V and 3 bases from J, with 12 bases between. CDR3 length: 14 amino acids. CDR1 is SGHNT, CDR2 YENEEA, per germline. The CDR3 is CASKGQADTGELFF. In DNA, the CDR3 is TGTGCCAGCAAAGGGCAGGCCGACACCGGGGAGCTGTTTTTT.

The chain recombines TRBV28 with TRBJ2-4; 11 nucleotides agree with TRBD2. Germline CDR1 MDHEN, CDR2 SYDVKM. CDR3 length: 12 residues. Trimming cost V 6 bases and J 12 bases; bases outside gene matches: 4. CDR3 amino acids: CASSRGLAAQYF. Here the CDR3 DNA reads TGTGCCAGCAGCCGGGGACTAGCGGCTCAGTACTTC.

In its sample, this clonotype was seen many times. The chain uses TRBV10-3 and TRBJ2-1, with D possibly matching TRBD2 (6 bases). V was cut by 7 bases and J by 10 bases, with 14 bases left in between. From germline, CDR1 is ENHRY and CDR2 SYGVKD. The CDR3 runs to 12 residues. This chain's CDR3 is CAIKVRSGEQFF. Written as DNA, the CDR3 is TGTGCCATCAAGGTCCGGAGCGGGGAGCAGTTCTTC.

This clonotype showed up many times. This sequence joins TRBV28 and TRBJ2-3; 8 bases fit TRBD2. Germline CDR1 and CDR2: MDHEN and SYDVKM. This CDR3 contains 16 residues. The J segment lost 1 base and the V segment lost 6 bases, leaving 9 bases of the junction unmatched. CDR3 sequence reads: CASSRDSGSRTDTQYF. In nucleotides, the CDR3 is TGTGCCAGCAGCCGAGACAGCGGGAGCCGCACAGATACGCAGTATTTT.

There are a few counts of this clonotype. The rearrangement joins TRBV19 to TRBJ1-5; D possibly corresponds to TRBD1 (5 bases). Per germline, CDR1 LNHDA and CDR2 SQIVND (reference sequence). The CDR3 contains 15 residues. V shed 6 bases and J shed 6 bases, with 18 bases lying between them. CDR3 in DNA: TGTGCCAGTAGGATGGGGCTCCTGGGGGGTCAGCCCCAGCATTTT. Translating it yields CASRMGLLGGQPQHF.

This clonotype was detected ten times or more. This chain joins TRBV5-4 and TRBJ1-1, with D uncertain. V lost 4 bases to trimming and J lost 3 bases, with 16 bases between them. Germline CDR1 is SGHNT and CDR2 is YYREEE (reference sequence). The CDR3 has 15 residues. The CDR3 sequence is CASSPLPGWDTEAFF. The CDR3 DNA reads TGTGCCAGCAGCCCTCTTCCGGGCTGGGACACTGAAGCTTTCTTT.

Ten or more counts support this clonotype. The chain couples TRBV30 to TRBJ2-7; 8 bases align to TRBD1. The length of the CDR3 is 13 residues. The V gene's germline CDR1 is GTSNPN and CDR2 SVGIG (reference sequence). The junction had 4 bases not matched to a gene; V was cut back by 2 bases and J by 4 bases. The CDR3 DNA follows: TGTGCCTGGAGTAGTGACAGGGGTTACGAGCAGTACTTC. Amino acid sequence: CAWSSDRGYEQYF. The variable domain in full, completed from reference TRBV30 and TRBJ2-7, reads SQTIHQWPATLVQPVGSPLSLECTVEGTSNPNLYWYRQAAGRGLQLLFYSVGIGQISSEVPQNLSASRPQDRQFILSSKKLLLSDSGFYLCAWSSDRGYEQYFGPGTRLTVT.

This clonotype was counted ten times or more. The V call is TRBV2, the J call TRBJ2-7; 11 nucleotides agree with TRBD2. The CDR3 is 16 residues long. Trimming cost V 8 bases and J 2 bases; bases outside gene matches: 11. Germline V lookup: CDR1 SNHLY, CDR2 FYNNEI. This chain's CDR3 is CASRSISGRDAYEQYF. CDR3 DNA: TGTGCCAGCCGATCAATTAGCGGGAGGGATGCCTACGAGCAGTACTTC.

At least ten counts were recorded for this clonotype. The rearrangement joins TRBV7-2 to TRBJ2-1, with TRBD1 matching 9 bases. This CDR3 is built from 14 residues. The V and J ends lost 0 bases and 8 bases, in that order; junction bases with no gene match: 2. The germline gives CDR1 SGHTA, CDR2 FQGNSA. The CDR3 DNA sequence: TGTGCCAGCAGCTTAGCGGGACAGGGTTATGAGCAGTTCTTC. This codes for CASSLAGQGYEQFF.

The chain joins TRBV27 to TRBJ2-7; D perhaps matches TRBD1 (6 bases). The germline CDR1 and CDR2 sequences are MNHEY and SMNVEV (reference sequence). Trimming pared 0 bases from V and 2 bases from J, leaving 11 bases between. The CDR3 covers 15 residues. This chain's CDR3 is CASSLSLQGTYEQYF. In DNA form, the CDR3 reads TGTGCCAGCAGTTTATCTTTACAGGGAACCTACGAGCAGTACTTC.

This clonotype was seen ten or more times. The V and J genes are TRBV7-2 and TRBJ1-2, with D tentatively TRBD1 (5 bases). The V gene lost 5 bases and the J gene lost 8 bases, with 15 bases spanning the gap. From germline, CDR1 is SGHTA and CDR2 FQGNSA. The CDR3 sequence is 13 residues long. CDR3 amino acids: CASSPNSGDGYTF. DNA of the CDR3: TGTGCCAGCAGCCCTAATTCTGGGGACGGCTACACCTTC.

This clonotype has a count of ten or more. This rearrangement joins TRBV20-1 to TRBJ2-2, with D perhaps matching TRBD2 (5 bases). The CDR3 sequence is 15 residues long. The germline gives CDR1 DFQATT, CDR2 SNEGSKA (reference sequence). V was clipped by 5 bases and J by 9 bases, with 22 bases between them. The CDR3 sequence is CSAGGAERASRELFF. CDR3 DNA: TGCAGTGCTGGAGGAGCCGAGAGGGCCTCGAGGGAGCTGTTTTTT.

The CDR3 spells CASSEARVRGNTIYF. The CDR3, as DNA: TGTGCCAGCAGTGAAGCGCGAGTTCGAGGAAACACCATATATTTT. The chain uses TRBV6-1 and TRBJ1-3; D remains ambiguous. Germline CDR1 is MNHNS and CDR2 is SASEGT. The CDR3 spans 15 residues. Trimming took 0 bases from V and 4 from J, leaving 10 bases between them.

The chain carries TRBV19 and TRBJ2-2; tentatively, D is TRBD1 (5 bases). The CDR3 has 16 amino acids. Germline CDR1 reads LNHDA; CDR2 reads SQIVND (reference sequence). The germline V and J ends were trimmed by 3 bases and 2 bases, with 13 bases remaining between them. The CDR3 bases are TGTGCCAGTAGTATCCCCAGGGCCAGTAACACCGGGGAGCTGTTTTTT. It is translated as CASSIPRASNTGELFF.

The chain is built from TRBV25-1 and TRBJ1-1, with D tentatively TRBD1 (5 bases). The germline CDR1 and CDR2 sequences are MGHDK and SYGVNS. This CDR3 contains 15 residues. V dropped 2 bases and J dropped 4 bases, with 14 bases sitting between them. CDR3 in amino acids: CASSELQGGGTEAFF. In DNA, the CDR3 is TGTGCCAGCAGTGAACTCCAGGGTGGGGGCACTGAAGCTTTCTTT.